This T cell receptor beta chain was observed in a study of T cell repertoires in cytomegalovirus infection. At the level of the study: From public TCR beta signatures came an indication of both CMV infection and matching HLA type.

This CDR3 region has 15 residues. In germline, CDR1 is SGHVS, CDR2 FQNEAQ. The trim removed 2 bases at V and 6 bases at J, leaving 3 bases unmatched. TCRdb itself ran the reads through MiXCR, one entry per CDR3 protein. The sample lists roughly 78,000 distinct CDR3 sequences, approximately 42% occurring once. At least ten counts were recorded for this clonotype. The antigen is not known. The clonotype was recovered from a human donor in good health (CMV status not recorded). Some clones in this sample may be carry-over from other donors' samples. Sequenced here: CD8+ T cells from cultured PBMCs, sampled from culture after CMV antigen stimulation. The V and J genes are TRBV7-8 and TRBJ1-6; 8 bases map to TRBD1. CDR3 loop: CASSLMDRANSPLHF. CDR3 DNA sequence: TGTGCCAGCAGCTTAATGGACAGGGCTAATTCACCCCTCCACTTT.